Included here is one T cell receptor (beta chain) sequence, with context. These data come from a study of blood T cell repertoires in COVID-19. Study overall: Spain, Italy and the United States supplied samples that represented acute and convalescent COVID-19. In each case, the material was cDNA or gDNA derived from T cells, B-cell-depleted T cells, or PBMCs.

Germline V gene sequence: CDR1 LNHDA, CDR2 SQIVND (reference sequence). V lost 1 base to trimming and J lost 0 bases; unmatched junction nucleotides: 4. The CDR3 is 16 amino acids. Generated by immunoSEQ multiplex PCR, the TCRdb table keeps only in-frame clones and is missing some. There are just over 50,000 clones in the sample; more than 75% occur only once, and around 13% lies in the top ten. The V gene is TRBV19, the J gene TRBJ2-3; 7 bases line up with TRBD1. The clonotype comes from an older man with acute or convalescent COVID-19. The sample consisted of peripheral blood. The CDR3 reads CASSIAGGASTDTQYF. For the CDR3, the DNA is TGTGCCAGTAGTATAGCAGGGGGTGCTAGCACAGATACGCAGTATTTT.